This TCR beta chain was captured by sequencing in a study of cytomegalovirus exposure and HLA in healthy donors. As to this clone: Its antigen is not known.

Study results and limitations: Per a prior analysis, the majority of TCR beta V segments were productive roughly 87% or roughly 30% of the time. Presence/absence analyses assumed roughly uniform sequencing depth across donors, which may not hold. It was shown in a later analysis that HLA-associated TCR beta chains were more clonally expanded than other, equally common chains.

The V end was cut by 0 bases, the J end by 2 bases, with 16 bases between. CDR1 MGHRA and CDR2 YSYEKL come from the germline V gene. The CDR3 has 17 residues. Primers included in the PCR were 60 Vbeta and 13 Jbeta primers. Data came from immunoSEQ multiplex PCR; TCRdb stores just in-frame clones and leaves some out. Of some 120,000 clones listed, 76% are singletons. The clonotype originates from a man aged 50 to 60 in good health and CMV-seronegative. The sample consisted of PBMCs. The V gene is TRBV4-1, the J gene TRBJ1-2; D remains unclear. The DNA for the CDR3 is TGCGCCAGCAGCCAAGAGAGGTCCTTACTGTGGAACTATGGCTACACCTTC. Translation gives CASSQERSLLWNYGYTF.